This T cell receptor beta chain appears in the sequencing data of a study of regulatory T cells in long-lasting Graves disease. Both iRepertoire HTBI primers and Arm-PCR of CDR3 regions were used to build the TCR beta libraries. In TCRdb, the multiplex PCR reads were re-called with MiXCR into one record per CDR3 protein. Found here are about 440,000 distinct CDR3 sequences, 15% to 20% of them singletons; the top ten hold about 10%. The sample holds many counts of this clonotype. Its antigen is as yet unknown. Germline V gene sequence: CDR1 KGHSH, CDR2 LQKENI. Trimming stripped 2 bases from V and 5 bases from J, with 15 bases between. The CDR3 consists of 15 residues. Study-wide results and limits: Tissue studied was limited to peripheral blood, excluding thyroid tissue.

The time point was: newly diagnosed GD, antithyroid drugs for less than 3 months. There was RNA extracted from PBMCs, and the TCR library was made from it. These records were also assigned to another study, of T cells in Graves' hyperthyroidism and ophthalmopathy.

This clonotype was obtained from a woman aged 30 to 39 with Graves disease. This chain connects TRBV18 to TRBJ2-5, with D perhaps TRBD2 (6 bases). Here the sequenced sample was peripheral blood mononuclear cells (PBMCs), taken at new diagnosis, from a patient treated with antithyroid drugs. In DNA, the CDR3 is TGTGCCAGCTCACCATATGGGCGGACTATGGAGACCCAGTACTTC. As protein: CASSPYGRTMETQYF.